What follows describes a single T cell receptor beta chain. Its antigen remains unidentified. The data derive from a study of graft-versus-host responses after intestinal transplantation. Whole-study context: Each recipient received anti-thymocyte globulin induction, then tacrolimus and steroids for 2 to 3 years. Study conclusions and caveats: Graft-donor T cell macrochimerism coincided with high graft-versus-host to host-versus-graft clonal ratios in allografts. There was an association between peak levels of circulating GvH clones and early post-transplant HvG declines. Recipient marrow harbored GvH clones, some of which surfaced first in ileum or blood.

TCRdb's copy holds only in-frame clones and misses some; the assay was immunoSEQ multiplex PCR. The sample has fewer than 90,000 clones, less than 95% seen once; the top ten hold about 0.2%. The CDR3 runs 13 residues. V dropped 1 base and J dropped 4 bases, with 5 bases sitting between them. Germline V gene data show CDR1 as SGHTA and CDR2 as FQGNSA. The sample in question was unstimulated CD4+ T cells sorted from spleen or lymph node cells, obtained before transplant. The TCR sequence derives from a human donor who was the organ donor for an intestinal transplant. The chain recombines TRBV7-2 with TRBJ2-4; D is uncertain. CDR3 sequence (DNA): TGTGCCAGCAGCTTAGGGGTGAAAAACATTCAGTACTTC. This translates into CASSLGVKNIQYF.